Presented here are 20 T cell receptor beta chains from one specimen sequenced in a study of shared clonotypes between healthy human individuals. Libraries were prepared by immunoSEQ multiplex PCR; TCRdb keeps only in-frame clonotypes and omits some of them. Found here are 950,000 to 1,300,000 clones, roughly 80% of them singletons; the top ten hold about 1.4%. The sample comprised memory CD4+ T cells sorted from blood. Stated subset: CD45RA-negative fraction. These receptors came from a man younger than 35 in good health.

The V gene is TRBV5-6, the J gene TRBJ1-2, with TRBD1 matching over 7 bases. Germline V CDR1 and CDR2: SGHDT, YYEEEE. The CDR3 is 13 amino acids. J was trimmed by 7 bases and V by 5 bases; bases with no gene match: 8. CDR3 in amino acids: CASSLTGLTGYTF. The CDR3 coding sequence is TGTGCCAGCAGTTTGACAGGGCTGACTGGCTACACCTTC. The full variable domain, with the rest looked up from reference TRBV5-6 and TRBJ1-2, is DAGVTQSPTHLIKTRGQQVTLRCSPKSGHDTVSWYQQALGQGPQFIFQYYEEEERQRGNFPDRFSGHQFPNYSSELNVNALLLGDSALYLCASSLTGLTGYTFGSGTRLTVV.

This chain connects TRBV2 to TRBJ2-5, with no clear D. The CDR3 is 15 residues long. Trimming stripped 6 bases from V and 2 bases from J, with 16 bases between. The V gene's germline CDR1 is SNHLY and CDR2 FYNNEI. CDR3 bases: TGTGCCAGCAGCAGGTCATCCTATCCGCAAGAGACCCAGTACTTC. Protein sequence: CASSRSSYPQETQYF.

The chain joins TRBV7-3 to TRBJ2-6; 8 bases are shared with TRBD1. The length of the CDR3 is 18 residues. The V segment lost 5 bases and the J segment 0 bases; nucleotides outside the gene matches: 9. CDR1 is SGHTA and CDR2 is FQGTGA in the germline V gene. In nucleotides, the CDR3 is TGTGCCAGCAGCCGGCCGGGACAGGACTCCTCTGGGGCCAACGTCCTGACTTTC. This encodes CASSRPGQDSSGANVLTF.

This chain uses TRBV5-1 with TRBJ1-2; D remains ambiguous. The CDR3 length is 15 residues. Trimming cost V 0 bases and J 8 bases, with 17 bases left between them. CDR1 is SGHRS and CDR2 is YFSETQ in the germline V gene. This chain's CDR3 is CASSLGKVGKYGYTF. The CDR3 coding sequence is TGCGCCAGCAGCTTGGGGAAAGTCGGGAAATACGGCTACACCTTC. The entire variable domain, with the rest obtained from reference TRBV5-1 and TRBJ1-2, is as follows: KAGVTQTPRYLIKTRGQQVTLSCSPISGHRSVSWYQQTPGQGLQFLFEYFSETQRNKGNFPGRFSGRQFSNSRSEMNVSTLELGDSALYLCASSLGKVGKYGYTFGSGTRLTVV.

Turning to this clone: A much larger clone differs by one base, so this may be a read error. J is TRBJ2-7 and V is TRBV10-2, with 12 bases lining up with TRBD2. Per the germline V gene, CDR1 is WSHSY and CDR2 is SAAADI. This CDR3 comprises 14 residues. Losses at the gene ends were 6 bases for V and 4 bases for J; bases not matched to a gene: 4. In DNA, the CDR3 is TGCGCCAGCAGCGTAGGGACTAGCGGGTACGAGCAGTACTTC. Its protein is CASSVGTSGYEQYF.

The CDR3 sequence is CASSYEVLTDTQYF. The CDR3 bases are TGTGCCAGCAGTTACGAAGTCCTCACAGATACGCAGTATTTT. The rearrangement joins TRBV6-6 to TRBJ2-3, with D hard to call. This CDR3 region has 14 residues. The germline CDR1 and CDR2 sequences are MNHNY and SVGAGI (reference sequence). V was clipped by 2 bases and J by 2 bases, with 8 bases between them.

The chain combines TRBV2 with TRBJ2-7; TRBD1 matches 7 bases. CDR3 size: 15 residues. V dropped 6 bases and J dropped 1; count of bases not matched to a gene: 9. From germline, CDR1 is SNHLY and CDR2 FYNNEI. CDR3 protein: CASSRDRVGSYEQYF. CDR3 sequence (DNA): TGTGCCAGCAGCCGCGACAGGGTAGGTTCCTACGAGCAGTACTTC. Variable domain in full (rest from reference TRBV2 and TRBJ2-7): EPEVTQTPSHQVTQMGQEVILRCVPISNHLYFYWYRQILGQKVEFLVSFYNNEISEKSEIFDDQFSVERPDGSNFTLKIRSTKLEDSAMYFCASSRDRVGSYEQYFGPGTRLTVT.

V usage is TRBV7-8 and J usage is TRBJ2-4; 14 bases are a match to TRBD2. V shed 1 base and J 9 bases; nucleotides not matched to a gene: 5. Germline lookup yields CDR1 SGHVS and CDR2 FQNEAQ. The length of the CDR3 is 16 residues. This CDR3 reads CASSLGLAGGQIIQYF. In DNA form, the CDR3 reads TGTGCCAGCAGCTTAGGACTAGCGGGGGGGCAGATCATTCAGTACTTC.

In its sample, this clone was seen once. This sequence joins TRBV10-3 and TRBJ1-1; weak D call: TRBD1 (5 bases). In germline, CDR1 is ENHRY, CDR2 SYGVKD. CDR3 length equals 12 residues. The ends were cut back, 0 bases at V and 7 bases at J, with 6 bases in the middle. CDR3 protein: CAISESRGEAFF. The CDR3 region has the DNA TGTGCCATCAGTGAGTCAAGGGGTGAAGCTTTCTTT.

This clone was detected a few times. This chain joins TRBV9 and TRBJ1-6; TRBD1 matches 9 bases. CDR3 length: 12 residues. CDR1 SGDLS and CDR2 YYNGEE come from the germline V gene. V gave up 7 bases and J gave up 7 bases; unmatched junction bases: 0. For the CDR3, the DNA is TGTGCCAGCGGGACAGGGAATTCACCCCTCCACTTT. It is translated as CASGTGNSPLHF.

V and J are TRBV18 and TRBJ2-5, with D possibly matching TRBD2 (6 bases). Germline V CDR1 and CDR2: KGHSH, LQKENI. The germline V and J ends were trimmed by 3 bases and 1 base, with 15 bases remaining between them. This CDR3 spans 16 amino acids. CDR3 protein: CASSPPGWRGQETQYF. CDR3 coding DNA: TGTGCCAGCTCACCTCCAGGGTGGCGGGGCCAAGAGACCCAGTACTTC.

The chain couples TRBV11-3 to TRBJ2-5, with D maybe TRBD1 (5 bases). With 0 bases removed from V and 3 bases from J, the gap between germline ends came to 5 bases. The length of the CDR3 is 13 residues. Germline assignment: CDR1 SGHNT and CDR2 YENEEA. The CDR3 spells CASSLEGEETQYF. Here the CDR3 DNA reads TGTGCCAGCAGCTTAGAAGGGGAAGAGACCCAGTACTTC.

About this clone itself: Other DNA sequences of this sample code for an identical CDR3. V usage is TRBV18 and J usage is TRBJ2-7; D gene ambiguous. The CDR3 is made up of 14 amino acids. From germline, CDR1 is KGHSH and CDR2 LQKENI. V was cut by 3 bases and J by 1 base, with 10 bases left in between. The CDR3 DNA follows: TGTGCCAGCTCACCGGGTAGATCTTCCTACGAGCAGTACTTC. Its protein is CASSPGRSSYEQYF.

This chain uses TRBV28 with TRBJ1-2, with TRBD1 as a possible D gene (6 bases). V lost 1 base and J 1 base, leaving 7 bases between the germline ends. The CDR3 runs 14 residues. Germline V gene lookup returns CDR1 MDHEN and CDR2 SYDVKM. The CDR3 spells CASSLSGVNYGYTF. The CDR3 nucleotides read TGTGCCAGCAGTTTATCAGGGGTTAACTATGGCTACACCTTC.

J is TRBJ2-1 and V is TRBV7-2, with 9 nucleotides matching TRBD2. Germline V gene data show CDR1 as SGHTA and CDR2 as FQGNSA. The CDR3 spans 14 residues. The V gene end was trimmed by 7 bases and the J gene end by 5 bases; junction bases not matched to a gene: 6. This chain's CDR3 is CASKTGLANNEQFF. Here the CDR3 DNA reads TGTGCCAGCAAGACGGGACTAGCTAACAATGAGCAGTTCTTC. Full variable domain (rest looked up from reference TRBV7-2 and TRBJ2-1): GAGVSQSPSNKVTEKGKDVELRCDPISGHTALYWYRQSLGQGLEFLIYFQGNSAPDKSGLPSDRFSAERTGGSVSTLTIQRTQQEDSAVYLCASKTGLANNEQFFGPGTRLTVL.

Comments on this clone: A junction end diverges from the germline sequence, so it may reflect a read error. The CDR3 protein is CASSLADGQSDTQYF. CDR3 nucleotide sequence: TGTGCTAGCAGCTTAGCTGATGGACAGTCAGATACGCAGTATTTT. This sequence joins TRBV7-7 and TRBJ2-3; tentative D call: TRBD1 (6 bases). The CDR3 consists of 15 residues. CDR1 is SSHAT, CDR2 FNYEAQ, per germline (reference sequence).

The rearrangement uses TRBV18 and TRBJ2-2; D gene unclear. The CDR3 sequence is 13 residues long. Germline CDR1 reads KGHSH; CDR2 reads LQKENI. The germline V and J ends were trimmed by 3 bases and 6 bases, with 8 bases remaining between them. The CDR3 here is CASSPTFAGELFF. The CDR3 DNA reads as TGTGCCAGCTCACCCACTTTTGCCGGGGAGCTGTTTTTT.

This chain joins TRBV29-1 and TRBJ1-1, with D possibly being TRBD1 (6 bases). The CDR3 length is 11 residues. Per the germline V gene, CDR1 is SQVTM and CDR2 is ANQGSEA. V was shortened by 7 bases and J by 11 bases, with 17 bases between the two germline ends. DNA for the CDR3: TGCAGCGGAGGGGGGCGGGCTAGGGCTTTCTTT. This gives the protein CSGGGRARAFF.

As for this clone: The same CDR3 also results from other DNA sequences found in this sample. This chain uses TRBV30 with TRBJ2-5; D perhaps matches TRBD2 (5 bases). The V gene's germline CDR1 is GTSNPN and CDR2 SVGIG (reference sequence). Trimming removed 2 bases from V and 7 bases from J, with 20 bases in between. This CDR3 is 15 amino acids long. The CDR3 DNA is TGTGCCTGGAGTTCACCCTCCGGGGTTCACGGGACCCAGTACTTC. It translates to CAWSSPSGVHGTQYF.

The gene calls are TRBV18 and TRBJ2-7; TRBD2 aligns across 9 bases. The V gene's germline CDR1 is KGHSH and CDR2 LQKENI. This CDR3 has 16 residues. The J segment lost 0 bases and the V segment lost 4 bases, leaving 7 bases of the junction unmatched. The CDR3: CASSQNSGGGSYEQYF. The CDR3 region has the DNA TGTGCCAGCTCACAGAATAGCGGGGGTGGCTCCTACGAGCAGTACTTC.